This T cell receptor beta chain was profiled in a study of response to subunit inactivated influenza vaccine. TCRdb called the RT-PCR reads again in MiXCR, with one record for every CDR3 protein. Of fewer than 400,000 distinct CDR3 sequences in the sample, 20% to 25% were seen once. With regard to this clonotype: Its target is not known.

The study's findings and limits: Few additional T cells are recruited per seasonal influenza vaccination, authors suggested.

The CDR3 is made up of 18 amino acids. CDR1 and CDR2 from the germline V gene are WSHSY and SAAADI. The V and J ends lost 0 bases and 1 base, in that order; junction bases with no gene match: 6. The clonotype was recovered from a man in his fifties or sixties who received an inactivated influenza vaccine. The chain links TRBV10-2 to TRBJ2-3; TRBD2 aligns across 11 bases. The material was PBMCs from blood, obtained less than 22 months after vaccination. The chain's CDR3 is CASSESSSSGGRTDTQYF. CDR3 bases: TGCGCCAGCAGTGAGTCGAGCTCTAGCGGGGGGCGCACAGATACGCAGTATTTT.